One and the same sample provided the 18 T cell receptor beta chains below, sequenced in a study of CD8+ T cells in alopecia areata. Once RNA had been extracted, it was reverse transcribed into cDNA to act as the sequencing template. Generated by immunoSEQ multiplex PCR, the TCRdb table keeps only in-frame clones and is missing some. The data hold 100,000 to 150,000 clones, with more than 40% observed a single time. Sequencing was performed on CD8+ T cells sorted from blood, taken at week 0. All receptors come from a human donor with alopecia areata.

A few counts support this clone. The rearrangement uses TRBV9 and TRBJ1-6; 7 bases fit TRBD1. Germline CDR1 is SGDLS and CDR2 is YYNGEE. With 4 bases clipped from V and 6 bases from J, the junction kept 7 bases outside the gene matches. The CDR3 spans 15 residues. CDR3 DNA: TGTGCCAGCAGCATAATGGGACAGACTAATTCACCCCTCCACTTT. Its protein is CASSIMGQTNSPLHF. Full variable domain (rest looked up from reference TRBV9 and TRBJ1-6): DSGVTQTPKHLITATGQRVTLRCSPRSGDLSVYWYQQSLDQGLQFLIQYYNGEERAKGNILERFSAQQFPDLHSELNLSSLELGDSALYFCASSIMGQTNSPLHFGNGTRLTVT.

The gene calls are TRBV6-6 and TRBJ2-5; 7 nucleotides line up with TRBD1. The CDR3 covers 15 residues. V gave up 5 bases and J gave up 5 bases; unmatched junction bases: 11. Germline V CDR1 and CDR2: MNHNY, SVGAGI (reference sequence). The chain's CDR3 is CASSDRDSLQETQYF. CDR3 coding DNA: TGTGCCAGCAGTGACCGGGACAGCCTCCAGGAGACCCAGTACTTC.

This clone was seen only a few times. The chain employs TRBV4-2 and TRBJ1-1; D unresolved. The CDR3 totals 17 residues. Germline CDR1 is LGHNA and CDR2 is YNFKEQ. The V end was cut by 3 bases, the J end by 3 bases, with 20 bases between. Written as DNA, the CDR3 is TGTGCCAGCAGCCACCCAAGGCGGGAGGTTGGGGACACTGAAGCTTTCTTT. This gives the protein CASSHPRREVGDTEAFF.

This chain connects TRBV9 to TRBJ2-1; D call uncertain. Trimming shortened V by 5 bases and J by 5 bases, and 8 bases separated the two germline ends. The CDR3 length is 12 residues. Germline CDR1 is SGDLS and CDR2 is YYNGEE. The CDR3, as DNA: TGTGCCAGCAGTTGGACGGACAATGAGCAGTTCTTC. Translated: CASSWTDNEQFF. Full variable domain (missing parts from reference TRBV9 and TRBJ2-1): DSGVTQTPKHLITATGQRVTLRCSPRSGDLSVYWYQQSLDQGLQFLIQYYNGEERAKGNILERFSAQQFPDLHSELNLSSLELGDSALYFCASSWTDNEQFFGPGTRLTVL.

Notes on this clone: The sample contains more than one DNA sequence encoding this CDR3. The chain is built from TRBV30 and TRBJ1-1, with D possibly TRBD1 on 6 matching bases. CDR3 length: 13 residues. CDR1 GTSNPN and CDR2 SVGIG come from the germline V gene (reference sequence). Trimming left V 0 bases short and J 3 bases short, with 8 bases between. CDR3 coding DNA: TGTGCCTGGAGTGTACAGGGTGACACTGAAGCTTTCTTT. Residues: CAWSVQGDTEAFF.

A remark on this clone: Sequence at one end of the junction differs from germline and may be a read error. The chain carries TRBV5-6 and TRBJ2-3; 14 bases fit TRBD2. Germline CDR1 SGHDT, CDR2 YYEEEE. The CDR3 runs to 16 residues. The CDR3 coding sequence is TGTGCCAGCAGCGCCGGTCCGGGACTAGCGGGGGACCCGCATTATTTT. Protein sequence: CASSAGPGLAGDPHYF.

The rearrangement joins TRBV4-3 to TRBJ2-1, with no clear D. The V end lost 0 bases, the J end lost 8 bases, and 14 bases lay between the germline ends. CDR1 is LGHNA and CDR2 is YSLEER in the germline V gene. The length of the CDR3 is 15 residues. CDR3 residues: CASSQDRKRRDEQFF. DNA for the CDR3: TGCGCCAGCAGCCAAGATAGGAAGCGCCGGGATGAGCAGTTCTTC.

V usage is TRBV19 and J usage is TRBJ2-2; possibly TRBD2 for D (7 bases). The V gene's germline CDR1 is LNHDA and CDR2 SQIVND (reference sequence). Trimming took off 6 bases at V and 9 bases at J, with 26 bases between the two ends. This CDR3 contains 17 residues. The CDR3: CASRDPVRGAQPWELFF. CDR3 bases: TGTGCCAGTAGGGATCCGGTCCGGGGGGCGCAGCCCTGGGAGCTGTTTTTT.

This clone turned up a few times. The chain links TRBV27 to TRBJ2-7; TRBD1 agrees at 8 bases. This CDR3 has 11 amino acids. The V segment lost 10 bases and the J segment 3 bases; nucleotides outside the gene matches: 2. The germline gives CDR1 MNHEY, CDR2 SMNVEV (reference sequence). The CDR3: CATGTGYEQYF. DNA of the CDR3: TGTGCCACCGGGACAGGCTACGAGCAGTACTTC.

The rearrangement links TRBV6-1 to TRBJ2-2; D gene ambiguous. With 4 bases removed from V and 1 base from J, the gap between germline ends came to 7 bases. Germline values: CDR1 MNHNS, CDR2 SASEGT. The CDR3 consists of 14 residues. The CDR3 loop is CASSVLGNTGELFF. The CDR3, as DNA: TGTGCCAGCAGTGTGCTGGGGAACACCGGGGAGCTGTTTTTT.

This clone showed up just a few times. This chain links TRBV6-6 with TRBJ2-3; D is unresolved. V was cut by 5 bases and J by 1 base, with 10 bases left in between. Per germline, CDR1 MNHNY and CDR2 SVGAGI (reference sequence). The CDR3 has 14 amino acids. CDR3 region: CASSTADGTDTQYF. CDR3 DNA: TGTGCCAGCAGTACCGCCGACGGCACAGATACGCAGTATTTT.

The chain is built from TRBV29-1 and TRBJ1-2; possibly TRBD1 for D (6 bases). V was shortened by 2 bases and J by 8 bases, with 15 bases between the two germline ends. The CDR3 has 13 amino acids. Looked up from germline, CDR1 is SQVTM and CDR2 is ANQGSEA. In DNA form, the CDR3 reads TGCAGCGTTGAAAGGACAGAGCCAGGCGGCTACACCTTC. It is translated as CSVERTEPGGYTF.

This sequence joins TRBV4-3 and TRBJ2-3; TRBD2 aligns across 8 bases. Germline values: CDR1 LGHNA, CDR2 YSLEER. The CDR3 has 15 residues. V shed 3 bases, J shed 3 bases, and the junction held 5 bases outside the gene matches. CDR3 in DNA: TGCGCCAGCAGCCAGATTGGCGGGGGGACAGATACGCAGTATTTT. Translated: CASSQIGGGTDTQYF.

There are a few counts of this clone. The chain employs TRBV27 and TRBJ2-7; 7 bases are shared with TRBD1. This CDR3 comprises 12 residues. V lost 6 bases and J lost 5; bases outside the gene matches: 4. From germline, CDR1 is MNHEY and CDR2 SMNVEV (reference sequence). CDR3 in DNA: TGTGCCAGCAGCACAGGGGACCACGAGCAGTACTTC. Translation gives CASSTGDHEQYF.

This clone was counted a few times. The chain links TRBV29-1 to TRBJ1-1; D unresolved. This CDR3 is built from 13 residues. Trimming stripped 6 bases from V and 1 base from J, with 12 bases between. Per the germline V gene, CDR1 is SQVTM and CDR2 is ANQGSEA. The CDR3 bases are TGCAGCGTCCTAGGATCCGCGAACACTGAAGCTTTCTTT. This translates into CSVLGSANTEAFF.

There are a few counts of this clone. The chain's CDR3 is CASSYGTGNYGYTF. CDR3 in DNA: TGTGCCAGCAGCTACGGGACAGGCAACTATGGCTACACCTTC. The chain carries TRBV2 and TRBJ1-2; 8 bases map to TRBD1. CDR1 and CDR2 (germline): SNHLY, FYNNEI. The CDR3 covers 14 residues. Trimming removed 6 bases from V and 2 bases from J; junction bases left unmatched: 5.

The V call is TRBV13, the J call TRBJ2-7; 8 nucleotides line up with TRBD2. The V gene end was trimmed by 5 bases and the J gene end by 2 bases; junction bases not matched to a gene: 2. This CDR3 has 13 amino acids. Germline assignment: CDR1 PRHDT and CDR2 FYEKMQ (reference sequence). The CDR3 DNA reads TGTGCCAGCAGCCCCGGGGGGGCCTACGAGCAGTACTTC. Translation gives CASSPGGAYEQYF. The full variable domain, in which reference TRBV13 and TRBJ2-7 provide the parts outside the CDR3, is AAGVIQSPRHLIKEKRETATLKCYPIPRHDTVYWYQQGPGQDPQFLISFYEKMQSDKGSIPDRFSAQQFSDYHSELNMSSLELGDSALYFCASSPGGAYEQYFGPGTRLTVT.

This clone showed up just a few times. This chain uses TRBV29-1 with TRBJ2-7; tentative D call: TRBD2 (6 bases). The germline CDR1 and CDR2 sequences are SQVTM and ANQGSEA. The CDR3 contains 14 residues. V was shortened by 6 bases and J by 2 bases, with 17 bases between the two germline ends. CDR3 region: CSVTGGAKTYEQYF. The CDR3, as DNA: TGCAGCGTCACTGGAGGGGCAAAGACCTACGAGCAGTACTTC.